This T cell receptor (beta chain) originates from a study of T cells in Graves' hyperthyroidism and ophthalmopathy. From RNA transcripts, TCR beta CDR3 regions were amplified. The study used the HTBI primer set for a first-round RT-PCR of the TCR CDR3. From the multiplex PCR reads, TCRdb called clonotypes with MiXCR, one entry per CDR3 protein. The sample carries some 460,000 distinct CDR3 sequences, around 14% recorded once. This clonotype occurred many times. Specimen: blood. The sequence was obtained from a young woman with Graves' hyperthyroidism.

The CDR3 reads CASRGVANEQFF. DNA of the CDR3: TGTGCCAGCAGGGGGGTGGCGAATGAGCAGTTCTTC. The chain uses TRBV6-1 and TRBJ2-1; D is tentatively TRBD1 or TRBD2 (5 bases each). V lost 6 bases and J 7 bases, leaving 10 bases between the germline ends. The CDR3 totals 12 residues. Germline CDR1 reads MNHNS; CDR2 reads SASEGT.